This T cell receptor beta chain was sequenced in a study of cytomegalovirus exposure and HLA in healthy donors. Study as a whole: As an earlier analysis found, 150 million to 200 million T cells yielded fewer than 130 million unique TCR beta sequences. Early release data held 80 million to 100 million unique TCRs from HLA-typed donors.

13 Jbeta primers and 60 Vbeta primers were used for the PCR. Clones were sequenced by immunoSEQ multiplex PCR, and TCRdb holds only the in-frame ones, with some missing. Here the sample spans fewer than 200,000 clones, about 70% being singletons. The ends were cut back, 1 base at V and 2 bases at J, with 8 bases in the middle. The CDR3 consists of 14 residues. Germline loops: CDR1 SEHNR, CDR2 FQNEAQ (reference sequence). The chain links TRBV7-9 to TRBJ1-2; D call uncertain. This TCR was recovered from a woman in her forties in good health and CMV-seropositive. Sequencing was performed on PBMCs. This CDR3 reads CASSLDRPNYGYTF. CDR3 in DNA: TGTGCCAGCAGCTTAGACAGACCCAACTATGGCTACACCTTC.